The clone carrying this T cell receptor beta chain is labeled large (0.1 to 1%). On each TCR cDNA molecule, a unique molecular identifier was present. From the 5' RACE reads, TCRdb called clonotypes with MiXCR, one entry per CDR3 protein. This table holds some 4,000 distinct CDR3 sequences, approximately 7% found once. These data originate in a study of spatial heterogeneity in lung cancer. Overall study context: A consistent excess of beta-chain over alpha-chain sequences was detected.

This CDR3 has 14 amino acids. CDR1 and CDR2 (germline): SGHRS, YFSETQ. The ends were cut back, 0 bases at V and 2 bases at J, with 8 bases in the middle. As for time point: sample taken at primary tumor resection. Whole RNA came from tumor, nontumor lung or frozen PBMC and was sequenced without being sorted. The donor group consisted of around 70 patients who had untreated, early-stage non-small cell lung cancer. The sample consisted of normal lung tissue next to the tumor, taken at surgery. The receptor was derived from a male donor with early-stage non-small cell lung cancer. This rearrangement joins TRBV5-1 to TRBJ1-1; the D gene is possibly TRBD1 (6 bases). The CDR3 DNA is TGCGCCAGCAGCTTGGTACAGGGTAACACTGAAGCTTTCTTT. This encodes CASSLVQGNTEAFF.